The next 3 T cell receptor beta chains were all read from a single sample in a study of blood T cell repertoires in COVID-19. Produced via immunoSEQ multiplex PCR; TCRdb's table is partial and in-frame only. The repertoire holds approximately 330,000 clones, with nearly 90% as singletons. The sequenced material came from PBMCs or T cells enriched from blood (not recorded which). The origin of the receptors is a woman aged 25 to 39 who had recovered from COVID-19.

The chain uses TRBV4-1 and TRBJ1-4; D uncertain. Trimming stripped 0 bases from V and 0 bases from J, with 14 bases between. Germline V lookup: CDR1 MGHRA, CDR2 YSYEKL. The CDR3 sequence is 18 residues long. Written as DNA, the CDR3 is TGCGCCAGCAGCCAAGATCAATGGGCCGGAACAACTAATGAAAAACTGTTTTTT. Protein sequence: CASSQDQWAGTTNEKLFF.

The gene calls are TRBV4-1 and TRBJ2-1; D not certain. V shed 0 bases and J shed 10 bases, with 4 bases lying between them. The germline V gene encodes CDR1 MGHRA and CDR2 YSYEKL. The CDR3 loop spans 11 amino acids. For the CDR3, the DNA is TGCGCCAGCAGCCAAGATATCGAGCAGTTCTTC. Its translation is CASSQDIEQFF.

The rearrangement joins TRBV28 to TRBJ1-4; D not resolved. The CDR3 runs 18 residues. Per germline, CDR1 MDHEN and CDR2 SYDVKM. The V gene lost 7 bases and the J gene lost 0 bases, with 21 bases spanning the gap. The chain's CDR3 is CASTFGILDWATNEKLFF. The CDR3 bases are TGTGCCAGCACCTTTGGCATCTTAGACTGGGCAACTAATGAAAAACTGTTTTTT.